This T cell receptor (beta chain) stems from a study of T cells in Graves' hyperthyroidism and ophthalmopathy (dated by TCRdb to between 2019 and 2020). As for the study more broadly: Peripheral blood samples were taken at initial diagnosis, before any treatment was given. An independent validation cohort of under 20 hyperthyroidism patients and 17 patients who later progressed to ophthalmopathy tested prospective prediction of ophthalmopathy. The roughly 100 discovery patients were randomly divided into training and test sets at a 7:3 ratio. To identify distinguishing TCR V-J signatures, a discovery cohort of around 100 patients was used, comprising some 45 with Graves' ophthalmopathy and about 59 with stable Graves' hyperthyroidism. In addition, the study compared T-cell repertoires in thyroid tissue and in blood from several Graves' hyperthyroidism patients. Following sampling, methimazole starting at 30 mg daily was given to hyperthyroidism patients, and high-dose intravenous methylprednisolone was given to ophthalmopathy patients. The paper describes TCR Vbeta CDR3 sequencing of about 140 peripheral blood samples, made up of 43 ophthalmopathy patients, approximately 76 hyperthyroidism patients and 17 progressor patients. Paper-wide results and their limitations: Most expanded thyroid clonotypes (frequency above 0.001) were also found in blood, which suggests that blood repertoires may mirror thyroid immune responses. A model built on a 13 V-J signature distinguished ophthalmopathy from stable hyperthyroidism, reaching roughly 88% sensitivity and around 82% specificity in cross-validation and 80%/75% in testing. In validation, the model predicted progression to ophthalmopathy with over 60% sensitivity and around 72% specificity, a median of around six months before onset. No statistical method was used to fix the sample size in advance, and group allocation was not hidden from the investigators.

This clonotype was detected ten times or more. The antigen this receptor binds is unknown. No qualities accompany the bases; no much larger clone lies one base away. The TCR beta CDR3 regions were amplified from RNA transcripts. The first round of RT-PCR for the TCR CDR3 was performed with the HTBI primer set and the Qiagen OneStep RT-PCR kit. The libraries were constructed in a second round of multiplex PCR and then size-selected and purified. The libraries were sequenced on an Illumina HiSeq2000 using paired-end 100 bp reads. The paper's data handling went like this. Raw data were processed with SOAPnuke, discarding reads with adapters, uncalled bases, mean Phred below 15, or no exact constant-primer or identifier match. High-quality paired reads were merged using COPE v1.2.5, and each unique nucleotide sequence was defined as a clonotype. MiTCR v1.1 was used to align clonotypes to the IMGT TRBV, TRBD and TRBJ reference segments. The analysis was restricted to V-J combinations with a frequency above 0.0001, which together covered 98% to 99.2% of the repertoires. A TCS score was defined as the ratio of F50 (clonal expansion) to E x V (chaos), with BLOSUM62-based TCRdist applied between CDR3 peptides within each V-J. Welch's t-statistics and random forest reduced several hundred V-J features to 13, which were used in a naive Bayes classifier (R e1071). TCRdb reworked the public reads: Q25 trimming with fastp, MiXCR clone assembly, productive beta chains retained. CDR3 protein sequences are deduplicated, and each keeps its most common genes and DNA. None of the V and J calls come from the authors' own analysis; TCRdb made them. This sample has a few hundred thousand distinct CDR3 sequences in its table, and under 25% of those were observed once. The leading ten clones occupy over 40% of the sample.

Including the terminal cysteine and phenylalanine, the CDR3 comprises 14 residues. Only CDR3 DNA remains: 42 bases, in frame from the first base. CDR1 and CDR2 were assigned from the germline V gene as SGHAT and FQNNGV. Between the V and J ends, shortened by 1 base and 2 bases respectively, the junction contains 9 bases. Graves' hyperthyroidism was defined as stable when no progression to ophthalmopathy occurred over 18 months of follow-up. Hyperthyroidism patients were newly diagnosed, had a disease duration of under 2 months, and were aged 18 to 65 years. The study excluded patients with uncontrolled infections, other autoimmune diseases, pregnancy or lactation. Diagnoses were based on clinical symptoms, serum thyroxine and TRAb, thyroid ultrasound and orbital computed tomography. PBMCs were separated from approximately 10 ml of fresh peripheral blood using Ficoll-Paque density gradient centrifugation. Total RNA was extracted using Trizol reagent, and RNA quality was assessed on an Agilent 2100 Bioanalyzer.

The source is a woman aged 45-60 years with Graves' hyperthyroidism. Sequenced sample: blood. The chain couples TRBV11-2 to TRBJ2-7, with a tentative D gene TRBD1 over 5 matching bases. The base sequence is TGTGCCAGCAGCTTAGCTTGGGGCGCCTACGAGCAGTACTTC. This sequence encodes CASSLAWGAYEQYF.